The rows below give T cell receptor beta chains drawn from one sample of a study of blood T cell repertoires in COVID-19. Sequenced by immunoSEQ multiplex PCR; TCRdb stores in-frame clones only, minus some. This sample has some 260,000 clones, with 82% found just once. Sequencing was performed on peripheral blood. These receptors were collected from a woman between 18 and 29 years old with acute or convalescent COVID-19. Each CDR3 is given with its conserved first and last residue. Some rows have no size entry. The others give once, few or many, or a class for an expanded clone.

v_gene,abundance,j_gene,CDR3aa
TRBV29-1,.,TRBJ1-2,CSVKTGPNYGYTF
TRBV4-1,.,TRBJ2-1,CASSQDGFGTSGYNEQFF
TRBV4-1,.,TRBJ2-7,CASSQDVLAGGIPPYEQYF
TRBV7-6,.,TRBJ2-1,CASSLLAGNSYNEQFF
TRBV12-3/TRBV12-4,.,TRBJ2-5,CASRIDSGETQYF
TRBV30,.,TRBJ2-7,CAWSHPGLAGEGTYEQYF
TRBV4-3,.,TRBJ2-7,CASSRTDREVNEQYF
TRBV7-2,once,TRBJ2-7,CASSLMRGIPGQGSYEQYF
TRBV11-2,once,TRBJ2-1,CASSLGDRAAYNEQFF
TRBV19,once,TRBJ2-3,CASSIRPQGQGVLYTQYF
TRBV6-6,.,TRBJ2-5,CASSPRRPWGGSSEQETQYF
TRBV4-3,.,TRBJ2-7,CASSRSSASYEQYF
TRBV6-4,.,TRBJ2-3,CASSEVGGSSQDTQYF
TRBV29-1,few,TRBJ1-2,CSVEYHRANYGYTF